The next 22 T cell receptor beta chains were all read from a single sample in a study of blood T cell repertoires in COVID-19. The method was immunoSEQ multiplex PCR; TCRdb's version includes in-frame clones alone and lacks a portion of them. The data contain 200,000 to 300,000 clones, around four fifths of them singletons. The sample taken for sequencing was peripheral blood. The receptors come from a woman in her 70s with acute or convalescent COVID-19.

The chain employs TRBV30 and TRBJ1-2; 9 nucleotides line up with TRBD1. J lost 5 bases, V lost 2 bases, and 6 bases had no gene match. The CDR3 sequence is 14 residues long. The germline V gene encodes CDR1 GTSNPN and CDR2 SVGIG (reference sequence). CDR3 amino acids: CAWSPGQGAYGYTF. CDR3 nucleotide sequence: TGTGCCTGGAGTCCGGGACAGGGCGCGTATGGCTACACCTTC.

V and J are TRBV29-1 and TRBJ1-1; the match to TRBD1 covers 9 bases. From germline, CDR1 is SQVTM and CDR2 ANQGSEA. The CDR3 totals 13 residues. V shed 4 bases and J 6 bases; nucleotides not matched to a gene: 6. This chain's CDR3 is CSVARTGASEAFF. The DNA of the CDR3 is TGCAGCGTTGCAAGGACAGGGGCTTCTGAAGCTTTCTTT. The variable domain in full, with the rest retrieved from reference TRBV29-1 and TRBJ1-1, is SAVISQKPSRDICQRGTSLTIQCQVDSQVTMMFWYRQQPGQSLTLIATANQGSEATYESGFVIDKFPISRPNLTFSTLTVSNMSPEDSSIYLCSVARTGASEAFFGQGTRLTVV.

The chain uses TRBV18 and TRBJ2-1; 14 nucleotides align to TRBD2. The ends lost 5 bases at V and 8 bases at J; junction bases unmatched: 5. Germline CDR1 and CDR2: KGHSH and LQKENI. The CDR3 covers 15 residues. CDR3 protein: CASSSTSGGAYEQFF. CDR3 coding DNA: TGTGCCAGCTCATCGACTAGCGGGGGGGCCTATGAGCAGTTCTTC.

This clone occurred many times. V usage is TRBV3-1 (or the pseudogene TRBV3-2) and J usage is TRBJ2-2, with unresolved D. Germline V gene data show CDR1 as LGHDT and CDR2 as YNNKEL (reference sequence). V was clipped by 0 bases and J by 6 bases, with 5 bases between them. This CDR3 is built from 13 residues. The CDR3 coding sequence is TGTGCCAGCAGCCAAGATCGGTCCGGGGAGCTGTTTTTT. Translated, it gives CASSQDRSGELFF.

The chain employs TRBV14 and TRBJ2-7; 7 bases align to TRBD1. V shed 0 bases and J 5 bases; nucleotides not matched to a gene: 10. The V gene's germline CDR1 is SGHDN and CDR2 FVKESK. The CDR3 contains 16 residues. The CDR3 DNA is TGTGCCAGCAGCCAAGATTTGACAGGGCGTGGAAACGAGCAGTACTTC. Its translation is CASSQDLTGRGNEQYF.

The chain links TRBV12-3 or TRBV12-4 to TRBJ2-5; D call uncertain. The CDR3 length is 12 residues. The V gene lost 6 bases and the J gene lost 5 bases, with 10 bases spanning the gap. CDR3 amino acids: CASSPSSETQYF. The CDR3 DNA is TGTGCCAGCAGCCCGTCTTCGGAGACCCAGTACTTC.

J is TRBJ2-3 and V is TRBV6-1; unclear D gene. CDR3 length: 15 residues. From germline, CDR1 is MNHNS and CDR2 SASEGT. V lost 0 bases and J lost 0, with 7 bases in between. As DNA, the CDR3 is TGTGCCAGCAGTGAAGCGCGTATTAGCACAGATACGCAGTATTTT. It encodes CASSEARISTDTQYF.

This rearrangement joins TRBV27 to TRBJ2-7, with a tentative D call TRBD2 (6 bases). The ends were cut back, 7 bases at V and 2 bases at J, with 18 bases in the middle. The CDR3 length is 15 residues. Germline V lookup: CDR1 MNHEY, CDR2 SMNVEV (reference sequence). The CDR3 region is CASTKVGRSAYEQYF. In DNA, the CDR3 is TGTGCCAGCACCAAAGTGGGGAGGTCGGCCTACGAGCAGTACTTC.

V gene TRBV2 combines with J gene TRBJ1-1; 10 nucleotides match TRBD1. Per the germline V gene, CDR1 is SNHLY and CDR2 is FYNNEI. J lost 6 bases, V lost 6 bases, and 10 bases had no gene match. This CDR3 contains 15 residues. The CDR3 DNA follows: TGTGCCAGCAGGACAGGGGGCGGAATTATAGCTGAAGCTTTCTTT. It encodes CASRTGGGIIAEAFF.

The chain employs TRBV7-8 and TRBJ1-5; weak D call: TRBD1 (6 bases). Per germline, CDR1 SGHVS and CDR2 FQNEAQ. This CDR3 spans 14 amino acids. Trimming shortened V by 6 bases and J by 2 bases, and 11 bases separated the two germline ends. The CDR3 spells CASSGGGGNQPQHF. In DNA form, the CDR3 reads TGTGCCAGCAGTGGCGGGGGCGGCAATCAGCCCCAGCATTTT.

The chain has TRBV4-3 and TRBJ2-7; 14 bases are shared with TRBD2. The ends lost 4 bases at V and 2 bases at J; junction bases unmatched: 7. Germline V gene lookup returns CDR1 LGHNA and CDR2 YSLEER. The CDR3 runs 17 residues. The DNA of the CDR3 is TGCGCCAGCAGCCTGACTAGCGGGGGGGCCGGGACCTACGAGCAGTACTTC. Its translation: CASSLTSGGAGTYEQYF.

The chain recombines TRBV11-2 with TRBJ2-7, with 11 bases matching TRBD2. V shed 0 bases, J shed 3 bases, and the junction held 1 base outside the gene matches. The CDR3 length is 15 residues. The germline V gene encodes CDR1 SGHAT and CDR2 FQNNGV. The CDR3 nucleotides read TGTGCCAGCAGCTTAGAACTAGCGGGGGTCTACGAGCAGTACTTC. Its translation: CASSLELAGVYEQYF. The entire variable domain, with the rest obtained from reference TRBV11-2 and TRBJ2-7, is as follows: EAGVAQSPRYKIIEKRQSVAFWCNPISGHATLYWYQQILGQGPKLLIQFQNNGVVDDSQLPKDRFSAERLKGVDSTLKIQPAKLEDSAVYLCASSLELAGVYEQYFGPGTRLTVT.

This sequence joins TRBV3-1 (or the pseudogene TRBV3-2) and TRBJ1-4; the match to TRBD1 covers 11 bases. The CDR3 is 16 amino acids. Per germline, CDR1 LGHDT and CDR2 YNNKEL (reference sequence). V shed 3 bases, J shed 8 bases, and the junction held 8 bases outside the gene matches. Here the CDR3 DNA reads TGTGCCAGCAGCCAGCCCGGACAGGGGGCGAGGGAAAAACTGTTTTTT. Its protein is CASSQPGQGAREKLFF.

The chain carries TRBV1 and TRBJ1-4; TRBD1 was called by the table and not checked on the DNA. TRBV1 is a pseudogene. The CDR3 loop spans 18 amino acids. CDR3 amino acids: CTSSQSGQRNTTNEKLFF. In DNA form, the CDR3 reads TGCACCAGCAGCCAATCGGGACAGCGAAATACAACTAATGAAAAACTGTTTTTT.

The chain employs TRBV2 and TRBJ1-6; TRBD1 matches at 9 bases. The germline V gene encodes CDR1 SNHLY and CDR2 FYNNEI. The CDR3 has 14 amino acids. J was trimmed by 9 bases and V by 8 bases; bases with no gene match: 8. The CDR3 coding sequence is TGTGCCAGCTCGGGACAGGGCATTATTTCACCCCTCCACTTT. Protein sequence: CASSGQGIISPLHF.

The chain combines TRBV5-1 with TRBJ1-1; D not resolved. The CDR3 is made up of 13 amino acids. Between the trimmed V and J ends, which lost 4 bases and 0 bases, there was a span of 7 bases. Germline V gives CDR1 SGHRS, CDR2 YFSETQ. The chain's CDR3 is CASSLPMNTEAFF. The CDR3 DNA follows: TGCGCCAGCAGCCTACCCATGAACACTGAAGCTTTCTTT.

A few counts support this clone. This rearrangement joins TRBV29-1 to TRBJ1-2; 8 bases match TRBD1. J lost 6 bases, V lost 7 bases, and 4 bases had no gene match. CDR3 length: 11 residues. Looked up from germline, CDR1 is SQVTM and CDR2 is ANQGSEA. The CDR3 sequence is CSGQGAHGYTF. The CDR3 nucleotides read TGCAGCGGTCAGGGGGCTCATGGCTACACCTTC.

The chain couples TRBV11-2 to TRBJ2-7; 10 nucleotides line up with TRBD1. The CDR3 has 15 residues. V gave up 4 bases and J gave up 4 bases; unmatched junction bases: 7. Per germline, CDR1 SGHAT and CDR2 FQNNGV. CDR3 nucleotides: TGTGCCAGCAGCTCCGCCCGGGACAGGGGATACGAGCAGTACTTC. Its protein is CASSSARDRGYEQYF.

J is TRBJ1-2 and V is TRBV19, with TRBD1 matching over 7 bases. V lost 9 bases to trimming and J lost 2 bases; unmatched junction nucleotides: 3. CDR3 length equals 12 residues. Germline V gene lookup returns CDR1 LNHDA and CDR2 SQIVND (reference sequence). The CDR3 is CASLDRNYGYTF. CDR3 DNA: TGTGCCAGCCTGGACAGGAACTATGGCTACACCTTC.

The genes are TRBV6-1 and TRBJ1-2, with TRBD1 matching over 8 bases. CDR3 size: 14 residues. CDR1 is MNHNS, CDR2 SASEGT, per germline. J lost 8 bases, V lost 1 base, and 6 bases had no gene match. The CDR3, as DNA: TGTGCCAGCAGTGAAGGTCCAGGGGGCCTCGGCTACACCTTC. Protein product: CASSEGPGGLGYTF.

This clone appeared a few times. The rearrangement joins TRBV11-3 to TRBJ1-1, with D perhaps TRBD1 (6 bases). The CDR3 totals 16 residues. V lost 5 bases and J 3 bases, leaving 19 bases between the germline ends. Germline V CDR1 and CDR2: SGHNT, YENEEA. CDR3 nucleotide sequence: TGTGCCAGCAGCCCGGGTGGGAAGCCAGGGGACACTGAAGCTTTCTTT. Protein sequence: CASSPGGKPGDTEAFF.

The J gene is TRBJ1-5, the V gene TRBV4-2; D unresolved. V dropped 0 bases and J dropped 7 bases, with 13 bases sitting between them. From germline, CDR1 is LGHNA and CDR2 YNFKEQ. The CDR3 contains 15 residues. CDR3 nucleotides: TGTGCCAGCAGCCAAGATAGTCGTGGGCAACAGCCCCAGCATTTT. Its translation is CASSQDSRGQQPQHF.